Following are 24 T cell receptor beta chains from one sample sequenced in a study of T cell clonality in common variable immunodeficiency. TCRdb keeps only in-frame clones here, not all; method: immunoSEQ multiplex PCR. The profile covers approximately 30,000 clones, none occurring a single time. The material sequenced was peripheral blood mononuclear cells. These receptors all stem from a person aged 18-70 years in good health.

This clone was seen many times. The read ends 3 residues early relative to the CDR3; the germline J gene fills the gap. The rearrangement links TRBV3-1 (or the pseudogene TRBV3-2) to TRBJ2-3; D possibly corresponds to TRBD2 (6 bases). V shed 4 bases and J shed 1 base, with 12 bases lying between them. This CDR3 region has 15 residues. In germline, CDR1 is LGHDT, CDR2 YNNKEL (reference sequence). The CDR3 sequence: CASSLALAGTDTQYF. CDR3 bases read: TGTGCCAGCAGCCTGGCCTTAGCGGGCACAGATACG.

On this clone: The read halts 3 residues ahead of the CDR3 end, with the missing end drawn from the germline J gene. V gene TRBV7-9 combines with J gene TRBJ1-1; TRBD1 is a possible D gene (5 bases). The CDR3 runs to 13 residues. The germline V gene encodes CDR1 SEHNR and CDR2 FQNEAQ (reference sequence). CDR3 bases read: TGTGCCAGCAGCTTAGGCCAGGGAGGTATA. Protein sequence: CASSLGQGGI. The whole CDR3 region reads CASSLGQGGIAFF.

This clone was observed many times. From the germline J gene comes the end of the CDR3, since the read stops 3 residues before it. The chain links TRBV20-1 to TRBJ2-2; 8 bases agree with TRBD2. After removal of 3 bases from V and 4 bases from J, the junction contained 10 bases not matched to a gene. This CDR3 has 16 amino acids. CDR1 and CDR2 (germline): DFQATT, SNEGSKA (reference sequence). CDR3 bases read: TGCAGTGCTAGGACCCCGGGGGGGGCCGGCACCGGGGAG. This translates into CSARTPGGAGTGE. The full CDR3 is CSARTPGGAGTGELFF.

This clone has ten or more counts. The sequenced fragment ends 3 residues before the CDR3 boundary, so the rest is inferred from the germline J gene. The V gene is TRBV6-2 or TRBV6-3, the J gene TRBJ2-2, with TRBD2 identical over 10 bases. The germline gives CDR1 MNHEY, CDR2 SVGEGT. This CDR3 contains 17 residues. Trimming removed 0 bases from V and 7 bases from J; junction bases left unmatched: 8. The part of the CDR3 DNA that was read is TGTGCCAGCAGTTACTCGAAGATAGCGGGGGGCGTCGGGGAG. Translated, it gives CASSYSKIAGGVGE. In full, the CDR3 reads CASSYSKIAGGVGELFF.

Many counts were recorded for this clone. The sequence runs out 3 residues before the end of the CDR3; the remainder is reconstructed from the germline J gene. The chain carries TRBV5-1 and TRBJ2-1, with 8 bases lining up with TRBD2. Germline V CDR1 and CDR2: SGHRS, YFSETQ. Unmatched junction bases numbered 7, after V lost 4 bases and J lost 1 base. CDR3 length: 16 residues. This chain's CDR3 is CASSPLPSGSYNEQFF. The DNA read from the CDR3 is TGCGCCAGCAGCCCGCTCCCTAGCGGGTCCTACAATGAG.

This clone was picked up a small number of times. The sequenced fragment ends 3 residues before the CDR3 boundary, so the rest is inferred from the germline J gene. This chain connects TRBV6-2 or TRBV6-3 to TRBJ1-2; D ambiguous. Germline lookup yields CDR1 MNHEY and CDR2 SVGEGT. The CDR3 sequence is 14 residues long. The sequenced CDR3 bases are TGTGCCAGCAGCCCAACGGCGTTCACAGATACC. Its protein is CASSPTAFTDT. The CDR3 as a whole reads CASSPTAFTDTYTF.

This clone was seen ten or more times. From the germline J gene comes the end of the CDR3, since the read stops 3 residues before it. The chain uses TRBV11-3 and TRBJ2-1; D is ambiguous. Germline lookup yields CDR1 SGHNT and CDR2 YENEEA. The CDR3 has 14 residues. Trimming took off 2 bases at V and 6 bases at J, with 11 bases between the two ends. CDR3 protein: CASSLQSNSNEQFF. CDR3 DNA, as far as it was read: TGTGCCAGCAGCTTACAATCCAATTCCAATGAG.

Note on this clone: The CDR3 end falls 3 residues outside the read, so it is completed with the germline J gene. The chain links TRBV6-4 to TRBJ1-5, with D maybe TRBD1 (6 bases). V was shortened by 1 base and J by 0 bases, with 10 bases between the two germline ends. CDR3 length: 16 amino acids. Germline CDR1 reads MRHNA; CDR2 reads SNTAGT. The CDR3 bases that were read are TGTGCCAGCAGTGACTTGGGACACTATAGCAATCAGCCC. It codes for CASSDLGHYSNQP. The whole CDR3 sequence is CASSDLGHYSNQPQHF.

This clone showed up many times. The CDR3 bases that were read are TGTGCCAGCAGTTTCGGGGAGACTATTAATGAAAAA. This translates into CASSFGETINEK. Given in full, the CDR3 is CASSFGETINEKLFF. The chain links TRBV12-3 or TRBV12-4 to TRBJ1-4; D not certain. The observed sequence ends 3 residues before the CDR3 terminus, with the missing tail filled in from the germline J gene. The CDR3 totals 15 residues. V lost 3 bases and J lost 4, with 12 bases in between.

At least ten counts were recorded for this clone. The DNA ends 3 residues before the CDR3 does, and the rest of the CDR3 is filled in from the germline J gene. The V gene is TRBV5-1, the J gene TRBJ2-3, with 13 nucleotides matching TRBD2. The germline V gene has CDR1 SGHRS and CDR2 YFSETQ. The CDR3 spans 15 residues. Unmatched junction bases numbered 5, after V lost 4 bases and J lost 6 bases. The CDR3 sequence is CASSRETSGRDTQYF. CDR3 DNA, as far as it was read: TGCGCCAGCAGCAGAGAGACTAGCGGGAGGGATACG. Filled out from reference TRBV5-1 and TRBJ2-3, the complete variable domain reads KAGVTQTPRYLIKTRGQQVTLSCSPISGHRSVSWYQQTPGQGLQFLFEYFSETQRNKGNFPGRFSGRQFSNSRSEMNVSTLELGDSALYLCASSRETSGRDTQYFGPGTRLTVL.

Ten or more counts support this clone. Read data end 3 residues before the CDR3 end; the end is taken from the germline J gene. The chain recombines TRBV11-2 with TRBJ1-6, with D unclear. This CDR3 has 15 amino acids. The germline gives CDR1 SGHAT, CDR2 FQNNGV. Trimming stripped 2 bases from V and 9 bases from J, with 14 bases between. This chain's CDR3 is CASSLLTGVGSPLHF. Partial CDR3 DNA: TGTGCCAGCAGCTTACTAACCGGGGTGGGTTCACCC. Full variable domain (outside the CDR3, taken from reference TRBV11-2 and TRBJ1-6): EAGVAQSPRYKIIEKRQSVAFWCNPISGHATLYWYQQILGQGPKLLIQFQNNGVVDDSQLPKDRFSAERLKGVDSTLKIQPAKLEDSAVYLCASSLLTGVGSPLHFGNGTRLTVT.

The sample holds many counts of this clone. The CDR3 end is not reached by the read, which stops 3 residues before it; the germline J gene fills it in. V usage is TRBV7-2 and J usage is TRBJ2-2; tentatively, D is TRBD2 (6 bases). The germline V gene has CDR1 SGHTA and CDR2 FQGNSA. The ends were cut back, 6 bases at V and 9 bases at J, with 14 bases in the middle. The CDR3 spans 13 residues. CDR3 region: CASRVGGYRELFF. The sequenced CDR3 bases are TGTGCCAGCAGGGTTGGAGGGTACAGGGAG.

This clone occurred many times. The read ends 3 residues shy of where the CDR3 ends; the end is completed using the germline J gene. The chain recombines TRBV20-1 with TRBJ1-1, with D possibly being TRBD1 (5 bases). This CDR3 contains 15 residues. The V and J ends lost 1 base and 6 bases respectively, with 18 bases between them. CDR1 DFQATT and CDR2 SNEGSKA come from the germline V gene (reference sequence). The CDR3 here is CSARVRRGRVAEAFF. CDR3 DNA (partial): TGCAGTGCTAGAGTTAGGCGGGGGAGGGTAGCTGAA.

This clone has a handful of counts. Since a much larger clone is just one base distant, this may be a read error. Read data end 3 residues before the CDR3 end; the end is taken from the germline J gene. The chain employs TRBV5-1 and TRBJ2-5; 11 bases map to TRBD2. Per germline, CDR1 SGHRS and CDR2 YFSETQ. The CDR3 spans 16 residues. The sequenced CDR3 bases are TGCGCCAGCAGCCCGGATGGACTAGCGGGTGCAGATACC. Protein product: CASSPDGLAGADT. The full CDR3 protein reads CASSPDGLAGADTQYF.

This clone was seen at least ten times. The read gets to within 3 residues of the CDR3 end, and the germline J gene fills in the rest. The chain employs TRBV19 and TRBJ2-1, with a tentative D call TRBD1 (7 bases). In germline, CDR1 is LNHDA, CDR2 SQIVND (reference sequence). The CDR3 covers 17 residues. V was cut by 7 bases and J by 0 bases, with 19 bases left in between. Here the CDR3 reads CASTHGGGRSSYNEQFF. The part of the CDR3 DNA that was read is TGTGCCAGTACCCATGGAGGGGGCAGAAGCTCCTACAATGAG.

This clone was seen at least ten times. The read ends 3 residues before the CDR3 terminus; that terminus is restored from the germline J gene. V is TRBV6-1 and J is TRBJ2-1, with 9 bases identical to TRBD2. The CDR3 spans 15 residues. J gave up 5 bases and V 2 bases, and 4 bases lay outside the gene matches. CDR1 is MNHNS and CDR2 is SASEGT in the germline V gene. The CDR3 sequence is CASSESSGGNNEQFF. The sequenced CDR3 bases are TGTGCCAGCAGTGAAAGTAGCGGGGGAAACAATGAG.

This clone has at least ten counts. The CDR3 extends 3 residues past the end of the read, so its final part is completed from the germline J gene. V is TRBV7-6 and J is TRBJ2-2, with 11 bases matching TRBD2. V shed 5 bases, J shed 7 bases, and the junction held 9 bases outside the gene matches. Germline V CDR1 and CDR2: SGHVS, FNYEAQ. The CDR3 length is 16 residues. The covered CDR3 bases are TGTGCCAGCAGCCGACTAGCGGGGATTGGTGGCGGGGAG. Translating gives CASSRLAGIGGGE. The full CDR3 is CASSRLAGIGGGELFF.

This clone showed up just a few times. The read terminates 3 residues ahead of where the CDR3 ends, so the germline J gene completes it. The rearrangement joins TRBV18 to TRBJ2-4; 9 bases are shared with TRBD1. Germline-derived CDR1 and CDR2 are KGHSH and LQKENI. The CDR3 runs 14 residues. Partial CDR3 DNA: TGTGCCAGCTCACGCACAGGGGGCGACTATGGT. Its protein product is CASSRTGGDYG. The CDR3 in full is CASSRTGGDYGQYF.

This clone was counted at least ten times. The sequenced fragment ends 3 residues before the CDR3 boundary, so the rest is inferred from the germline J gene. The V gene is TRBV6-4, the J gene TRBJ1-6, with 9 positions matching TRBD1. CDR3 length: 16 amino acids. Per germline, CDR1 MRHNA and CDR2 SNTAGT. CDR3 DNA, as far as it was read: TGTGCCAGCAGTGACTCCGTGGGACAGGGTTTGAAAGCC. This codes for CASSDSVGQGLKA. The CDR3 reads in full as CASSDSVGQGLKALHF.

This clone showed up many times. The read terminates 3 residues ahead of where the CDR3 ends, so the germline J gene completes it. The chain joins TRBV30 to TRBJ1-1; D call uncertain. This CDR3 has 13 residues. Trimming took 0 bases from V and 3 from J, leaving 8 bases between them. Germline assignment: CDR1 GTSNPN and CDR2 SVGIG (reference sequence). The covered CDR3 bases are TGTGCCTGGAGTGTTGACACTCACACTGAA. Translating it yields CAWSVDTHTE. The CDR3, in full, reads CAWSVDTHTEAFF.

There are many counts of this clone. The sequence runs out 3 residues before the end of the CDR3; the remainder is reconstructed from the germline J gene. This chain uses TRBV11-2 with TRBJ2-3; maybe TRBD2 (5 bases). CDR1 and CDR2 from the germline V gene are SGHAT and FQNNGV. V was clipped by 7 bases and J by 3 bases, with 8 bases between them. The CDR3 is made up of 12 amino acids. CDR3 sequence: CASNRGTDTQYF. The CDR3 bases that were read are TGTGCCAGCAACCGGGGTACAGATACG.

This clone was observed many times. The CDR3 end falls 3 residues outside the read, so it is completed with the germline J gene. The rearrangement joins TRBV20-1 to TRBJ2-1, with D possibly being TRBD1 (6 bases). V shed 2 bases and J shed 3 bases, with 8 bases lying between them. Germline V gives CDR1 DFQATT, CDR2 SNEGSKA (reference sequence). This CDR3 is built from 13 residues. The covered CDR3 bases are TGCAGTGCTAGATTCAGGGGCTACAATGAG. It is translated as CSARFRGYNE. The CDR3 as a whole reads CSARFRGYNEQFF.

This clone was recorded at least ten times. The DNA ends 3 residues before the CDR3 does, and the rest of the CDR3 is filled in from the germline J gene. This rearrangement joins TRBV5-4 to TRBJ1-1; D remains unclear. V was shortened by 5 bases and J by 5 bases, with 13 bases between the two germline ends. The length of the CDR3 is 13 residues. CDR1 is SGHNT, CDR2 YYREEE, per germline (reference sequence). The part of the CDR3 DNA that was read is TGTGCCAGCAGTTATACCAGAAGGACTGAA. Protein: CASSYTRRTE. The entire CDR3 sequence reads CASSYTRRTEAFF.

This clone was counted between two and nine times. Only one base separates this from a far larger clonotype, so it likely reflects a read error. Coverage ceases 3 residues before the CDR3 finishes, and the germline J gene fills in the end. The V gene is TRBV6-2 or TRBV6-3, the J gene TRBJ2-7; 7 bases agree with TRBD1. The CDR3 is made up of 17 amino acids. Per the germline V gene, CDR1 is MNHEY and CDR2 is SVGEGT. V trimming: 2 bases; J trimming: 0 bases; junction bases outside the gene matches: 10. The sequenced part of the CDR3 DNA is TGTGCCAGCAGTTACCACAGGGGCACGGACTTCTCCTACGAG. This sequence encodes CASSYHRGTDFSYE. The whole CDR3 protein is CASSYHRGTDFSYEQYF.